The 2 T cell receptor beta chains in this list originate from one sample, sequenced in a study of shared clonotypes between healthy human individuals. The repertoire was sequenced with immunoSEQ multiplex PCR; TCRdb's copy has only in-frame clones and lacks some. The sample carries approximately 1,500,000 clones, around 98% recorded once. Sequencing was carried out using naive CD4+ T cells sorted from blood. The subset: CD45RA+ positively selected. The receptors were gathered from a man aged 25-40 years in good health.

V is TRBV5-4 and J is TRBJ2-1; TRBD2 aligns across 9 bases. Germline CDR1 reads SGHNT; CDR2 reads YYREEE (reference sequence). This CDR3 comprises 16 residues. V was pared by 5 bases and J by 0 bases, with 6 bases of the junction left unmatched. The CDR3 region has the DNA TGTGCCAGCAGGCGCGGGGGGGACTTCTCCTACAATGAGCAGTTCTTC. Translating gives CASRRGGDFSYNEQFF.

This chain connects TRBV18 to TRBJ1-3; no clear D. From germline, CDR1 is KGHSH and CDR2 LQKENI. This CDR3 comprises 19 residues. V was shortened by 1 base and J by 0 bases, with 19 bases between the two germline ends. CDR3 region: CASSPLGPTNSISGNTIYF. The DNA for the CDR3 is TGTGCCAGCTCACCACTCGGACCCACTAATTCCATCTCTGGAAACACCATATATTTT.